These 30 T cell receptor beta chains were all obtained from the same sample, sequenced in a study of identical twins. TCRdb re-called the 5' RACE reads with MiXCR, one entry per CDR3 protein. This sample has approximately 190,000 distinct CDR3 sequences, with about 15% found just once. This sample also belongs to another study, concerning T cells expressing NK-cell markers.

The source material was CD8+ T cells sorted from blood. The receptors were sampled from a young woman in good health.

This clonotype was found a few times. The gene calls are TRBV5-5 and TRBJ2-7; TRBD2 might be the D (5 bases). V shed 0 bases and J shed 7 bases, with 14 bases lying between them. The CDR3 is 14 residues long. Germline V lookup: CDR1 SGHKS, CDR2 YYEKEE (reference sequence). The CDR3: CASSLAELVAEQYF. CDR3 nucleotides: TGTGCCAGCAGCTTGGCCGAACTAGTCGCTGAGCAGTACTTC. The full variable domain, with the rest looked up from reference TRBV5-5 and TRBJ2-7, is DAGVTQSPTHLIKTRGQQVTLRCSPISGHKSVSWYQQVLGQGPQFIFQYYEKEERGRGNFPDRFSARQFPNYSSELNVNALLLGDSALYLCASSLAELVAEQYFGPGTRLTVT.

This clonotype was counted a single time. This chain uses TRBV20-1 with TRBJ2-7; D remains ambiguous. This CDR3 region has 13 residues. Trimming removed 3 bases from V and 0 bases from J, with 9 bases in between. The germline V gene encodes CDR1 DFQATT and CDR2 SNEGSKA (reference sequence). The CDR3 DNA follows: TGCAGTGCTAGCCCGACTGACTCCTACGAGCAGTACTTC. Translating it yields CSASPTDSYEQYF.

In this sample, this clonotype turned up many times. The J gene is TRBJ2-7, the V gene TRBV11-3; possibly TRBD1 for D (6 bases). The CDR3 loop spans 15 amino acids. V dropped 4 bases and J dropped 9 bases, with 22 bases sitting between them. Per germline, CDR1 SGHNT and CDR2 YENEEA. CDR3 amino acids: CASSSRRGGLGGQYF. CDR3 coding DNA: TGTGCCAGCAGCTCCCGGAGAGGGGGTTTAGGTGGGCAGTACTTC.

Only a few counts were recorded for this clonotype. The CDR3 region is CASSFGGAFYEQYF. CDR3 nucleotides: TGTGCCAGCAGTTTCGGGGGAGCCTTCTACGAGCAGTACTTC. This chain joins TRBV28 and TRBJ2-7; possibly TRBD2 for D (6 bases). Germline lookup yields CDR1 MDHEN and CDR2 SYDVKM. CDR3 length: 14 amino acids. Between the trimmed V and J ends, which lost 3 bases and 3 bases, there was a span of 12 bases.

This clonotype was counted a few times. The CDR3 sequence: CASSSRDRANEQFF. The CDR3 DNA reads as TGTGCCAGCAGCTCCCGGGACAGGGCCAATGAGCAGTTCTTC. The chain combines TRBV12-3 or TRBV12-4 with TRBJ2-1; 9 positions match TRBD1. V lost 6 bases, J lost 6 bases, and 6 bases stayed unmatched. The CDR3 runs 14 residues.

This chain joins TRBV7-8 and TRBJ2-1; the match to TRBD1 covers 8 bases. Germline V CDR1 and CDR2: SGHVS, FQNEAQ. V was pared by 6 bases and J by 8 bases, with 12 bases of the junction left unmatched. The CDR3 has 15 residues. The CDR3 reads CASSPDRGSVYEQFF. The CDR3 DNA reads as TGTGCCAGCAGTCCTGACAGGGGTAGCGTCTATGAGCAGTTCTTC.

This clonotype occurred a few times. This chain connects TRBV3-1 to TRBJ2-1; no firm D call. V was trimmed by 2 bases and J by 0 bases, leaving 11 bases between them. This CDR3 is 16 amino acids long. CDR1 LGHDT and CDR2 YNNKEL come from the germline V gene (reference sequence). This chain's CDR3 is CASSQLLSSSYNEQFF. In DNA form, the CDR3 reads TGTGCCAGCAGCCAACTTCTGTCTAGCTCCTACAATGAGCAGTTCTTC.

V is TRBV6-2 or TRBV6-3 and J is TRBJ2-7; TRBD2 is a possible D gene (5 bases). Deletions cut 2 bases from V and 7 bases from J, with 12 bases between. In germline, CDR1 is MNHEY, CDR2 SVGEGT. The CDR3 is 13 amino acids. The CDR3 here is CASSYGIAWEQYF. The CDR3 bases are TGTGCCAGCAGTTACGGTATAGCGTGGGAGCAGTACTTC.

The chain links TRBV9 to TRBJ2-1; D is uncertain. Trimming took 0 bases from V and 9 from J, leaving 4 bases between them. Germline CDR1 reads SGDLS; CDR2 reads YYNGEE. This CDR3 spans 11 amino acids. DNA of the CDR3: TGTGCCAGCAGCGTAGAGGGTGAGCAGTTCTTC. Translating it yields CASSVEGEQFF.

In DNA, the CDR3 is TGTGCCAGTAGTATGGTGGGCCTTAGCAATCAGCCCCAGCATTTT. Amino acid sequence: CASSMVGLSNQPQHF. The chain joins TRBV19 to TRBJ1-5, with D unclear. Trimming pared 3 bases from V and 0 bases from J, leaving 9 bases between. Germline CDR1 is LNHDA and CDR2 is SQIVND (reference sequence). The length of the CDR3 is 15 residues.

The V call is TRBV9, the J call TRBJ1-1; D unclear. The CDR3 sequence is 12 residues long. CDR1 is SGDLS, CDR2 YYNGEE, per germline. V lost 4 bases and J 3 bases, leaving 7 bases between the germline ends. CDR3 in DNA: TGTGCCAGCAGCCCTTCGGACACTGAAGCTTTCTTT. Translating gives CASSPSDTEAFF.

This clonotype was recorded a few times. V and J are TRBV27 and TRBJ2-3; tentative D call: TRBD2 (9 bases). Germline V gene data show CDR1 as MNHEY and CDR2 as SMNVEV (reference sequence). The V end lost 3 bases, the J end lost 1 base, and 29 bases lay between the germline ends. The length of the CDR3 is 21 residues. For the CDR3, the DNA is TGTGCCAGCAGTTTCCTTGCCCCGGGACAGGTTAGGACTAGCGGCACAGATACGCAGTATTTT. Protein: CASSFLAPGQVRTSGTDTQYF.

The V and J genes are TRBV2 and TRBJ2-7; D remains unclear. There are 13 residues in the CDR3. V gave up 10 bases and J gave up 0 bases, with 13 bases separating them. Germline V CDR1 and CDR2: SNHLY, FYNNEI. CDR3 region: CAITRPLSYEQYF. The CDR3 coding sequence is TGTGCCATTACCCGGCCCCTCTCCTACGAGCAGTACTTC.

The chain links TRBV7-9 to TRBJ2-6, with a possible D match to TRBD2 (5 bases). Trimming stripped 5 bases from V and 1 base from J, with 9 bases between. The germline CDR1 and CDR2 sequences are SEHNR and FQNEAQ (reference sequence). The CDR3 sequence is 15 residues long. The CDR3 spells CASSATMSGANVLTF. The CDR3, as DNA: TGTGCCAGCAGCGCGACTATGTCTGGGGCCAACGTCCTGACTTTC. The whole variable domain, remainder taken from reference TRBV7-9 and TRBJ2-6, is DTGVSQNPRHKITKRGQNVTFRCDPISEHNRLYWYRQTLGQGPEFLTYFQNEAQLEKSRLLSDRFSAERPKGSFSTLEIQRTEQGDSAMYLCASSATMSGANVLTFGAGSRLTVL.

This chain uses TRBV12-3 or TRBV12-4 with TRBJ2-1; 9 bases fit TRBD2. The CDR3 extends over 15 amino acids. V was pared by 6 bases and J by 6 bases, with 9 bases of the junction left unmatched. The CDR3 sequence: CASSGGGGAANEQFF. Written as DNA, the CDR3 is TGTGCCAGCAGCGGAGGCGGGGGGGCGGCCAATGAGCAGTTCTTC.

This clonotype came up many times. The chain is built from TRBV5-5 and TRBJ1-4, with a possible D match to TRBD1 (6 bases). Per the germline V gene, CDR1 is SGHKS and CDR2 is YYEKEE (reference sequence). The V end was cut by 5 bases, the J end by 2 bases, with 16 bases between. This CDR3 contains 16 residues. The CDR3 is CASRGDTGTTNEKLFF. CDR3 bases: TGTGCCAGCAGAGGGGACACAGGGACTACTAATGAAAAACTGTTTTTT.

This clonotype was picked up many times. The V gene is TRBV20-1, the J gene TRBJ1-2, with unresolved D. Germline V gene lookup returns CDR1 DFQATT and CDR2 SNEGSKA (reference sequence). V lost 7 bases to trimming and J lost 9 bases, with 15 bases between them. The CDR3 covers 11 residues. Here the CDR3 DNA reads TGCAGTGGACCGGTACTTAATAGCTACACCTTC. This encodes CSGPVLNSYTF.

The sample holds a few counts of this clonotype. The chain has TRBV14 and TRBJ2-2; D is possibly TRBD1 (6 bases). This CDR3 has 15 amino acids. V lost 4 bases to trimming and J lost 1 base, with 10 bases between them. Germline loops: CDR1 SGHDN, CDR2 FVKESK. DNA of the CDR3: TGTGCCAGCAGCCCAACGGGACAGAACACCGGGGAGCTGTTTTTT. Encoded protein: CASSPTGQNTGELFF.

This clonotype was seen at least ten times. This chain connects TRBV7-8 to TRBJ2-1; D remains ambiguous. Trimming stripped 3 bases from V and 5 bases from J, with 11 bases between. This CDR3 is 14 amino acids long. Per germline, CDR1 SGHVS and CDR2 FQNEAQ. The CDR3 spells CASSFDGPDNEQFF. Written as DNA, the CDR3 is TGTGCCAGCAGCTTTGACGGGCCGGACAATGAGCAGTTCTTC.

This clonotype was observed a handful of times. V gene TRBV5-1 combines with J gene TRBJ1-1, with TRBD1 matching 8 bases. With V trimmed by 1 base and J by 1 base, 6 bases remained unmatched. Germline assignment: CDR1 SGHRS and CDR2 YFSETQ. The length of the CDR3 is 16 residues. The CDR3: CASSLSMTGANTEAFF. The CDR3 nucleotides read TGCGCCAGCAGCTTGTCGATGACAGGGGCGAACACTGAAGCTTTCTTT.

This clonotype was observed a handful of times. V is TRBV6-5 and J is TRBJ1-1; D is undetermined. In germline, CDR1 is MNHEY, CDR2 SVGAGI. CDR3 length equals 13 residues. V gave up 1 base and J gave up 8 bases, with 11 bases separating them. The CDR3 protein is CASSYFRTEEAFF. CDR3 nucleotides: TGTGCCAGCAGTTACTTTAGAACTGAAGAAGCTTTCTTT.

Ten or more counts support this clonotype. The rearrangement joins TRBV20-1 to TRBJ1-1; TRBD1 might be the D (6 bases). Deletions cut 5 bases from V and 0 bases from J, with 10 bases between. Germline CDR1 DFQATT, CDR2 SNEGSKA (reference sequence). The CDR3 consists of 13 residues. The CDR3 DNA reads as TGCAGTGCTGGGGGACACTTGAACACTGAAGCTTTCTTT. Protein product: CSAGGHLNTEAFF.

Only a few counts were recorded for this clonotype. The chain employs TRBV12-3 or TRBV12-4 and TRBJ2-1; a possible D gene is TRBD1 (5 bases). V was pared by 0 bases and J by 0 bases, with 12 bases between. The length of the CDR3 is 17 residues. CDR3 region: CASSLATGSSSYNEQFF. As DNA, the CDR3 is TGTGCCAGCAGTTTAGCCACAGGCTCAAGCTCCTACAATGAGCAGTTCTTC.

Only a few counts were recorded for this clonotype. The rearrangement joins TRBV7-9 to TRBJ1-1; the D is unclear. Germline-derived CDR1 and CDR2 are SEHNR and FQNEAQ (reference sequence). Between the trimmed V and J ends, which lost 1 base and 4 bases, there was a span of 4 bases. The CDR3 extends over 12 amino acids. Here the CDR3 DNA reads TGTGCCAGCAGCTTAGACATCACTGAAGCTTTCTTT. This translates into CASSLDITEAFF.

The chain couples TRBV29-1 to TRBJ1-1; 7 bases fit TRBD1. Germline assignment: CDR1 SQVTM and CDR2 ANQGSEA. Unmatched junction bases numbered 4, after V lost 3 bases and J lost 0 bases. The CDR3 runs 14 residues. Here the CDR3 reads CSVDLTGMNTEAFF. CDR3 in DNA: TGCAGCGTTGACCTGACAGGGATGAACACTGAAGCTTTCTTT.

The chain has TRBV27 and TRBJ2-7, with D uncertain. V was clipped by 0 bases and J by 1 base, with 10 bases between them. The germline V gene encodes CDR1 MNHEY and CDR2 SMNVEV (reference sequence). The CDR3 is 15 residues long. CDR3 DNA sequence: TGTGCCAGCAGTTTATCGTCGGGCAATTCCTACGAGCAGTACTTC. It is translated as CASSLSSGNSYEQYF.

This rearrangement joins TRBV28 to TRBJ2-1; D is possibly TRBD2 (6 bases). The germline V gene has CDR1 MDHEN and CDR2 SYDVKM. The V gene lost 6 bases and the J gene lost 16 bases, with 19 bases spanning the gap. The CDR3 loop spans 12 amino acids. The CDR3 region is CASSMTSRAGFF. The CDR3 bases are TGTGCCAGCAGCATGACTAGTAGGGCTGGATTCTTC. Based on the CDR3 plus reference TRBV28 and TRBJ2-1, the full variable domain is DVKVTQSSRYLVKRTGEKVFLECVQDMDHENMFWYRQDPGLGLRLIYFSYDVKMKEKGDIPEGYSVSREKKERFSLILESASTNQTSMYLCASSMTSRAGFFGPGTRLTVL.

This clonotype was counted only a few times. The chain couples TRBV4-1 to TRBJ2-7; a possible D gene is TRBD1 (6 bases). Between the trimmed V and J ends, which lost 3 bases and 3 bases, there was a span of 12 bases. CDR1 and CDR2 from the germline V gene are MGHRA and YSYEKL. The CDR3 length is 14 residues. This chain's CDR3 is CASSHRTENYEQYF. The CDR3 bases are TGCGCCAGCAGCCATAGGACAGAGAACTACGAGCAGTACTTC.

This clonotype was counted a few times. J is TRBJ2-3 and V is TRBV29-1; 9 nucleotides align to TRBD2. J was trimmed by 2 bases and V by 2 bases; bases with no gene match: 8. Looked up from germline, CDR1 is SQVTM and CDR2 is ANQGSEA. The length of the CDR3 is 16 residues. The CDR3 DNA sequence: TGCAGCGTTGAATGGCGGGGGGGCCGATACACAGATACGCAGTATTTT. Residues: CSVEWRGGRYTDTQYF.

The CDR3 is CASRDFSRLDKNIQYF. The CDR3 region has the DNA TGTGCCAGCAGAGACTTTTCACGGTTGGACAAAAACATTCAGTACTTC. V and J are TRBV6-1 and TRBJ2-4, with D uncertain. Germline V CDR1 and CDR2: MNHNS, SASEGT. V was cut by 6 bases and J by 3 bases, with 18 bases left in between. The CDR3 runs to 16 residues.